This record looks at one T cell receptor beta chain sequence and its context. Its antigen is not known. CDR1 and CDR2 (germline): LNHNV, YYDKDF (reference sequence). The ends were cut back, 4 bases at V and 3 bases at J, with 15 bases in the middle. CDR3 length: 15 residues. This entry belongs to a study of shared clonotypes between healthy human individuals. Study results and caveats: Between four donors, naive CD4 clonotypes were shared at a level of about 5%.

Generated by immunoSEQ multiplex PCR, the TCRdb table keeps only in-frame clones and is missing some. The table records 1.6 million or so clones, 97% to 99% of them present only once. The clonotype comes from a man aged 25 to 40 in good health. Sequencing input: naive CD4+ T cells sorted from blood. Subset denoted: CD45RA+ positively selected. The J gene is TRBJ2-5, the V gene TRBV15, with D perhaps TRBD2 (5 bases). The CDR3 protein is CATSIGVGKEETQYF. CDR3 in DNA: TGTGCCACCAGCATCGGGGTGGGCAAAGAAGAGACCCAGTACTTC.